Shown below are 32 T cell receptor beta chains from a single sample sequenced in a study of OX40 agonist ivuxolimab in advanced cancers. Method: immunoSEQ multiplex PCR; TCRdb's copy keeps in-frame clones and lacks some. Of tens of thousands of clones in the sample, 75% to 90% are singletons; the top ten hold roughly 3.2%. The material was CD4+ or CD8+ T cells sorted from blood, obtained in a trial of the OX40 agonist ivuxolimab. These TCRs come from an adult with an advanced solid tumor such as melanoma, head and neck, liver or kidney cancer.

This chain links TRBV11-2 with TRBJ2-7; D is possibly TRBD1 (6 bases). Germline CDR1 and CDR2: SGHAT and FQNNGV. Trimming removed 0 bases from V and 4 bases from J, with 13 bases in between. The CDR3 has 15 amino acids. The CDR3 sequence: CASSLDIQGVYEQYF. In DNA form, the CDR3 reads TGTGCCAGCAGCTTAGATATACAGGGTGTGTACGAGCAGTACTTC.

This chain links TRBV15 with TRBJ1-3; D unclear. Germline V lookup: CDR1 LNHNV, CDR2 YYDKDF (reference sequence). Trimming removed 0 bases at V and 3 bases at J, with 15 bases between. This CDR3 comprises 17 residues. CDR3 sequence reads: CATSRDPTDRFGNTIYF. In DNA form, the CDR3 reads TGTGCCACCAGCAGAGATCCTACCGATCGGTTTGGAAACACCATATATTTT.

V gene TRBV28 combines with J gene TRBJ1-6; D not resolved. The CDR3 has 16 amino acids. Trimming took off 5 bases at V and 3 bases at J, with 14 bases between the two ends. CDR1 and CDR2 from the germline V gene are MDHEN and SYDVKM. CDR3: CASSKTDGIYNSPLHF. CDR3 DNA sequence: TGTGCCAGCAGTAAAACCGACGGAATCTATAATTCACCCCTCCACTTT.

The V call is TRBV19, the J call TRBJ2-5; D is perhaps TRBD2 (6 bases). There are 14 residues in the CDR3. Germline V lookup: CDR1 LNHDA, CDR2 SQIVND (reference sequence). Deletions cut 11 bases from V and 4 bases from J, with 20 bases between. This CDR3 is CASGDWTGTETQYF. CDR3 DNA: TGTGCCTCTGGGGACTGGACCGGTACAGAGACCCAGTACTTC.

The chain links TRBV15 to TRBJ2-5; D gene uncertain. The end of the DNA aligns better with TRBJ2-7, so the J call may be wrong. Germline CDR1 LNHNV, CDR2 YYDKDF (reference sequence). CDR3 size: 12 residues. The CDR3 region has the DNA TGTGCCACCAGCAGAGATATCCACGAGCAGTACTTC. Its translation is CATSRDIHEQYF.

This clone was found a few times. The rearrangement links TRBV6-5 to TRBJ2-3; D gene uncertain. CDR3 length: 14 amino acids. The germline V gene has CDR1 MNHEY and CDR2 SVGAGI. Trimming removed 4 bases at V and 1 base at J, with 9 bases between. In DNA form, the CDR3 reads TGTGCCAGCAGTTCCCGCGCCCGCACAGATACGCAGTATTTT. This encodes CASSSRARTDTQYF.

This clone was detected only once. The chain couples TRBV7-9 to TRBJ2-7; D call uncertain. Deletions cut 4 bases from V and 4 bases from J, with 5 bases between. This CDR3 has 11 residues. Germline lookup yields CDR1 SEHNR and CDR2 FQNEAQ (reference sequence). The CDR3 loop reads CASSYFYEQYF. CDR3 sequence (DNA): TGTGCCAGCAGCTACTTTTACGAGCAGTACTTC.

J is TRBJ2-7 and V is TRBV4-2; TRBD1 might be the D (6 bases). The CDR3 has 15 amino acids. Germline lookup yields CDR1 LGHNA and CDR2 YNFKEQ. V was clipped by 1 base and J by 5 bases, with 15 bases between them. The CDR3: CASSQAAGARDEQYF. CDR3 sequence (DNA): TGTGCCAGCAGCCAAGCTGCAGGGGCTCGAGACGAGCAGTACTTC.

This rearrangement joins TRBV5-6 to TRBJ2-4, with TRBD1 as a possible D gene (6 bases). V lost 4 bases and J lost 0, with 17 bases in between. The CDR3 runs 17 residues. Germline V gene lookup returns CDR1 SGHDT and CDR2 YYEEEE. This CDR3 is CASSPLTGILAKNIQYF. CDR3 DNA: TGTGCCAGCAGCCCGCTCACAGGGATCCTAGCCAAAAACATTCAGTACTTC.

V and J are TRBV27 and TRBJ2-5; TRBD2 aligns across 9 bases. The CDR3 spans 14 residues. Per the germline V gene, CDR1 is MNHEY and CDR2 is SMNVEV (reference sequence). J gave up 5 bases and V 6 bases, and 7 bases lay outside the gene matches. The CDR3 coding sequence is TGTGCCAGCAGCCTTAGCGCGGGAGGGGAGACCCAGTACTTC. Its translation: CASSLSAGGETQYF.

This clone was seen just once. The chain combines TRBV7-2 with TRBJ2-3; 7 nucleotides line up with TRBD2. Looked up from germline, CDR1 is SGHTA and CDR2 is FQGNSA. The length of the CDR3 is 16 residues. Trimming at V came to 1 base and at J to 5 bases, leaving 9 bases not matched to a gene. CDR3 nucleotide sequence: TGTGCCAGCAGCTTAGGGTCGGGGGGTAGCGGAGATACGCAGTATTTT. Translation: CASSLGSGGSGDTQYF.

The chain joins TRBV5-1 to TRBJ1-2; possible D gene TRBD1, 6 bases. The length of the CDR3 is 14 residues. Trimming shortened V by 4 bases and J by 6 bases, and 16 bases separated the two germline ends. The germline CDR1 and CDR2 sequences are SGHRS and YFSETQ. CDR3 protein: CASSLSRGADGYTF. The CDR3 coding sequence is TGCGCCAGCAGCCTCTCCCGGGGGGCGGATGGCTACACCTTC.

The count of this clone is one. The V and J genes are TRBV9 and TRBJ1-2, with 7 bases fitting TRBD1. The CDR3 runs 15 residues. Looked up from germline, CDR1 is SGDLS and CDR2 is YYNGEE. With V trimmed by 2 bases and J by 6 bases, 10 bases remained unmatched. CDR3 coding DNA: TGTGCCAGCAGCGTCTACAGGGGACGGGTCGATGGCTACACCTTC. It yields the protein CASSVYRGRVDGYTF.

The CDR3 sequence: CASSVEGTGASPLHF. CDR3 in DNA: TGTGCCAGCAGCGTAGAGGGGACAGGGGCTTCACCCCTCCACTTT. The chain links TRBV9 to TRBJ1-6; 10 bases map to TRBD1. Germline trimming cut 0 bases from V and 9 bases from J; bases unmatched to any gene: 3. The length of the CDR3 is 15 residues. Germline V gives CDR1 SGDLS, CDR2 YYNGEE.

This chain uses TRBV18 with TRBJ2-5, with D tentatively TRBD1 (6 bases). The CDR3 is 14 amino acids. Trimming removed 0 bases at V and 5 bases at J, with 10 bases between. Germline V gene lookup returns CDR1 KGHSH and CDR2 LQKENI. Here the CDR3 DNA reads TGTGCCAGCTCACCACCGCAGGGGCTGGAGACCCAGTACTTC. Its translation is CASSPPQGLETQYF.

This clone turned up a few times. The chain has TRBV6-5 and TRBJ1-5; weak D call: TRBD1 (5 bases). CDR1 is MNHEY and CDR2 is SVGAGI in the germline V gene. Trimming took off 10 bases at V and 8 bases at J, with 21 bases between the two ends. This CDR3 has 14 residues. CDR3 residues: CATGLGGTIEPQHF. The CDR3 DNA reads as TGTGCCACCGGGTTAGGAGGGACGATTGAGCCCCAGCATTTT.

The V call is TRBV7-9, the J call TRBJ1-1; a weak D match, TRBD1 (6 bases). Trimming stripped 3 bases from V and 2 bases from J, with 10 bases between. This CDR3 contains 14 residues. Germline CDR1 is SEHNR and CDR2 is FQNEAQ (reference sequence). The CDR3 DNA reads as TGTGCCAGCAGCTTTCAGGGGCGAAACACTGAAGCTTTCTTT. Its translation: CASSFQGRNTEAFF.

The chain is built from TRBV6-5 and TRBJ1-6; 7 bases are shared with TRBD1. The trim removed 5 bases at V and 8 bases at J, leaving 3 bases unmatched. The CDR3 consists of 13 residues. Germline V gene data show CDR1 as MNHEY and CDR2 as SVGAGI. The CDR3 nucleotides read TGTGCCAGCAGTAAACAGGGGTATTCACCCCTCCACTTT. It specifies CASSKQGYSPLHF.

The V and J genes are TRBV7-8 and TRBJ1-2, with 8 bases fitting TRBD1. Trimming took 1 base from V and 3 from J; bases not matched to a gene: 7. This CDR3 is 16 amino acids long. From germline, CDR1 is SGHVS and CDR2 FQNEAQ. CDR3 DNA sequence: TGTGCCAGCAGCTTAGGCCGAAACAGGGGGGACTATGGCTACACCTTC. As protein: CASSLGRNRGDYGYTF.

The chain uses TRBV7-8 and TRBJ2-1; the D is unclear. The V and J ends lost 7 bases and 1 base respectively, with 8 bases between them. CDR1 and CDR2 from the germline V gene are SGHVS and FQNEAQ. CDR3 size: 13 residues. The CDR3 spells CASTTLSYNEQFF. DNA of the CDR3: TGTGCCAGCACTACTTTGTCCTACAATGAGCAGTTCTTC.

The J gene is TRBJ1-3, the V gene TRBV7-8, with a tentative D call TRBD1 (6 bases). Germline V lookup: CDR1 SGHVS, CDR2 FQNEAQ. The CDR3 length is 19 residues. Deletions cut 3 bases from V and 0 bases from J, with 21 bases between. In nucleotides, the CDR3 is TGTGCCAGCAGCTTCTACCGGGGACTGTCAGGGGTCTCTGGAAACACCATATATTTT. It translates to CASSFYRGLSGVSGNTIYF.

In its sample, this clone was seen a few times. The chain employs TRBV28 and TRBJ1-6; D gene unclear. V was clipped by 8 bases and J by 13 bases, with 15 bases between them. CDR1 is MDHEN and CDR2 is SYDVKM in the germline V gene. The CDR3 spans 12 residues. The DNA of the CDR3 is TGTGCCAGCGGGTCGGCGGCCGCCCCCCTCCACTTT. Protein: CASGSAAAPLHF.

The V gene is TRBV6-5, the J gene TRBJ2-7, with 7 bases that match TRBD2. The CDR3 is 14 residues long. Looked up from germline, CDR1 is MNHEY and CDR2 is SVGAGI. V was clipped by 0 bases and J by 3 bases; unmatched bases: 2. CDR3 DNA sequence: TGTGCCAGCAGTTACTCGACGGGGGGCTACGAGCAGTACTTC. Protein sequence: CASSYSTGGYEQYF.

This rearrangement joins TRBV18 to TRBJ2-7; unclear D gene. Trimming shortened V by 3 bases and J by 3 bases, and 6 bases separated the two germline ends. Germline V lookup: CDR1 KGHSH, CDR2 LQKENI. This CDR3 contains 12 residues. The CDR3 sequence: CASSPNYYEQYF. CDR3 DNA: TGTGCCAGCTCACCCAACTACTACGAGCAGTACTTC.

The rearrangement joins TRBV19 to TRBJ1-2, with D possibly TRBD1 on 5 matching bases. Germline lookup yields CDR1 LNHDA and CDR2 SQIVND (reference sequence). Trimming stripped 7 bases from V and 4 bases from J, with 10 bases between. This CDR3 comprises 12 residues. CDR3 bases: TGTGCCAGTAATCAGGGAACCTATGGCTACACCTTC. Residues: CASNQGTYGYTF.

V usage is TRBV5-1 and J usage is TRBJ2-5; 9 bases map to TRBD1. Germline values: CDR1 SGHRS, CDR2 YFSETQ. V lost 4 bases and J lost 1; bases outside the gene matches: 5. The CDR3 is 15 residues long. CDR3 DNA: TGCGCCAGCAGCACGGGACAGGGCTTCCAAGAGACCCAGTACTTC. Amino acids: CASSTGQGFQETQYF.

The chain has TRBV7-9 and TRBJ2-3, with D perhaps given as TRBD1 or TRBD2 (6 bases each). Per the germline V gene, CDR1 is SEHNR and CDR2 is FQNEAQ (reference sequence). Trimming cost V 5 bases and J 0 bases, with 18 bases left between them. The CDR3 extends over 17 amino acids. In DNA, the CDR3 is TGTGCCAGCAGCCCTTCGGGGGCGTTCCTTAGCACAGATACGCAGTATTTT. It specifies CASSPSGAFLSTDTQYF.

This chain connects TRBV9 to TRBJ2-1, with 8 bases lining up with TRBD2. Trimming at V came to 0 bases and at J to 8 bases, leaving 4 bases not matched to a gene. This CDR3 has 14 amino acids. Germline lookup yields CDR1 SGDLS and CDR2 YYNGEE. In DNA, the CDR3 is TGTGCCAGCAGCGTAGCGGGGGGGGTTTATGAGCAGTTCTTC. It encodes CASSVAGGVYEQFF.

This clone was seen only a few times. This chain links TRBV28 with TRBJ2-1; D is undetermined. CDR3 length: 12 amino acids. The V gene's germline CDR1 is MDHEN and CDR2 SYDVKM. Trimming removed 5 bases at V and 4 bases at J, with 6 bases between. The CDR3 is CASSEDYNEQFF. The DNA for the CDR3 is TGTGCCAGCAGTGAGGATTACAATGAGCAGTTCTTC.

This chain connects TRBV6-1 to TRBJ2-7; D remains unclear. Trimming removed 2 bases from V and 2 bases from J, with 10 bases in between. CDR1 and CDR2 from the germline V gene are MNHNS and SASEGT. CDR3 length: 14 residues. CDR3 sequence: CASSESIRTYEQYF. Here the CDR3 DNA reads TGTGCCAGCAGTGAATCGATCCGCACCTACGAGCAGTACTTC.

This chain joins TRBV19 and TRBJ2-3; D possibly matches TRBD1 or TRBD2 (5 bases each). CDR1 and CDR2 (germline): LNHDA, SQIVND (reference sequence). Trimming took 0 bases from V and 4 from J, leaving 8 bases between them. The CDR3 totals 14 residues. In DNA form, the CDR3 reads TGTGCCAGTAGTATAGAGGGGCGGGCAGATACGCAGTATTTT. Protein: CASSIEGRADTQYF.

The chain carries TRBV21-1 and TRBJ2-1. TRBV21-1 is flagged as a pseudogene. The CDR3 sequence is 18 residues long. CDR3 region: CASSNHPSARSSYNEQFF. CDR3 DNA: TGTGCCAGCAGCAACCACCCCTCGGCCCGAAGCTCCTACAATGAGCAGTTCTTC.